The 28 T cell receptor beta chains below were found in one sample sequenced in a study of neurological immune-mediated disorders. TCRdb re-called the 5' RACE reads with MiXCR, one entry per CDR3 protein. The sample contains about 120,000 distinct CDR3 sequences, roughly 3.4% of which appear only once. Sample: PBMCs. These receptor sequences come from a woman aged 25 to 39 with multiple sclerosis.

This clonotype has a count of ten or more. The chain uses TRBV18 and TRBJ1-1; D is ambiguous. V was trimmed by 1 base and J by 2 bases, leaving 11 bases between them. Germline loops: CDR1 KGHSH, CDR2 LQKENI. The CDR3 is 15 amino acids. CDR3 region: CASSPLPGINTEAFF. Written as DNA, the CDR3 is TGTGCCAGCTCACCACTTCCCGGGATCAACACTGAAGCTTTCTTT.

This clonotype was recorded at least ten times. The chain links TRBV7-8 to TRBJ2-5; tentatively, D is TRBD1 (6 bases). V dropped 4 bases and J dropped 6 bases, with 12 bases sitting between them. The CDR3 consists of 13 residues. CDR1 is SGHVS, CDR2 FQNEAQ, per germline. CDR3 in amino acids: CASSWAGAKTQYF. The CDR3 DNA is TGTGCCAGCAGCTGGGCAGGGGCCAAGACCCAGTACTTC.

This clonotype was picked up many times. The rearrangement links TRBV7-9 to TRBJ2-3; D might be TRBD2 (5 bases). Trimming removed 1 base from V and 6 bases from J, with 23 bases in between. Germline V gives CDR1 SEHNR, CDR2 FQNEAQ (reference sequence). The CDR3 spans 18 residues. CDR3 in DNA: TGTGCCAGCAGCTTAGTCCCCCTACTAGGAGGTCATGCGGATACGCAGTATTTT. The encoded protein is CASSLVPLLGGHADTQYF.

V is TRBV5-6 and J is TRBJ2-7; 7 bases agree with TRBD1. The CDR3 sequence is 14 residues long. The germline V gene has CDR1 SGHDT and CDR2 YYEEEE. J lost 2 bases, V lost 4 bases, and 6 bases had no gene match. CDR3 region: CASSIETGTYEQYF. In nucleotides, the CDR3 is TGTGCCAGCAGCATAGAGACAGGGACCTACGAGCAGTACTTC.

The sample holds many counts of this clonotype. The CDR3 here is CSAVGGPTEAFF. The CDR3 DNA reads TGCAGCGCTGTAGGGGGTCCCACTGAAGCTTTCTTT. The chain combines TRBV29-1 with TRBJ1-1; tentative D call: TRBD1 (6 bases). Germline values: CDR1 SQVTM, CDR2 ANQGSEA. CDR3 length: 12 residues. V was cut by 7 bases and J by 4 bases, with 13 bases left in between.

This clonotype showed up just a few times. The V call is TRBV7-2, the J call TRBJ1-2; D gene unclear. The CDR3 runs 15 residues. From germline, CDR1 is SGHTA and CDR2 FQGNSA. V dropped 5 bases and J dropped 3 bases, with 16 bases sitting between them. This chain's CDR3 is CASSPSDLVDYGYTF. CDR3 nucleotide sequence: TGTGCCAGCAGCCCGTCGGATCTGGTGGACTATGGCTACACCTTC.

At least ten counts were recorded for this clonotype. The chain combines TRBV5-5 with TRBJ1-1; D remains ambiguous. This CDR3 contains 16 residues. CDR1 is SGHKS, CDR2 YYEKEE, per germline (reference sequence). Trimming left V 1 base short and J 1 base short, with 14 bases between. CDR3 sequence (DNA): TGTGCCAGCAGCTTGTCGGCAGCCCTGACGAACACTGAAGCTTTCTTT. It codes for CASSLSAALTNTEAFF.

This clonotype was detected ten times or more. CDR3 sequence: CASSETGGAYEQYF. Here the CDR3 DNA reads TGCGCCAGCAGCGAAACAGGGGGAGCCTACGAGCAGTACTTC. The rearrangement links TRBV5-1 to TRBJ2-7, with TRBD1 matching over 8 bases. Germline V gives CDR1 SGHRS, CDR2 YFSETQ. This CDR3 has 14 residues. The V gene end was trimmed by 4 bases and the J gene end by 2 bases; junction bases not matched to a gene: 5. Variable domain in full (rest from reference TRBV5-1 and TRBJ2-7): KAGVTQTPRYLIKTRGQQVTLSCSPISGHRSVSWYQQTPGQGLQFLFEYFSETQRNKGNFPGRFSGRQFSNSRSEMNVSTLELGDSALYLCASSETGGAYEQYFGPGTRLTVT.

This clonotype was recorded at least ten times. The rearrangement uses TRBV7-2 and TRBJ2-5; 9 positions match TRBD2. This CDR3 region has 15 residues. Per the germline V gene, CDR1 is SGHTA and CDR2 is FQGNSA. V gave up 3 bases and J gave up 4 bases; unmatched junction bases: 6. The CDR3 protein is CASSFPIAGVETQYF. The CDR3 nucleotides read TGTGCCAGCAGCTTCCCCATAGCGGGAGTAGAGACCCAGTACTTC.

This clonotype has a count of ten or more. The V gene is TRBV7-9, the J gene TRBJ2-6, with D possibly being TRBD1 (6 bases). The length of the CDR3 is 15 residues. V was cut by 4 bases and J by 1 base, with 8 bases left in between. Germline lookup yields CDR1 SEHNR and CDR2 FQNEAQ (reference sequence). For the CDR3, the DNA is TGTGCCAGCAGCTCCAGGGGTTCTGGGGCCAACGTCCTGACTTTC. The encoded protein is CASSSRGSGANVLTF.

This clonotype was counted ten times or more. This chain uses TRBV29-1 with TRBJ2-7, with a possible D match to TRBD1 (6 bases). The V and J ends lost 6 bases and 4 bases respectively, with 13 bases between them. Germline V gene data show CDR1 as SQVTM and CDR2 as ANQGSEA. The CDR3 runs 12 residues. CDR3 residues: CSVEQGRYEQYF. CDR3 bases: TGCAGCGTAGAACAGGGAAGGTACGAGCAGTACTTC.

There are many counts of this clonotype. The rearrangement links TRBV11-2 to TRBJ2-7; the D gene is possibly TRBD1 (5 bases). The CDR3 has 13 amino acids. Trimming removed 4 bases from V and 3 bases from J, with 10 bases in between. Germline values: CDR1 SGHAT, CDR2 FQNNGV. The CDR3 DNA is TGTGCCAGCAGCTCAGACAGCTACTACGAGCAGTACTTC. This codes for CASSSDSYYEQYF. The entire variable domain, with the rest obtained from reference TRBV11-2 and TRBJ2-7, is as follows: EAGVAQSPRYKIIEKRQSVAFWCNPISGHATLYWYQQILGQGPKLLIQFQNNGVVDDSQLPKDRFSAERLKGVDSTLKIQPAKLEDSAVYLCASSSDSYYEQYFGPGTRLTVT.

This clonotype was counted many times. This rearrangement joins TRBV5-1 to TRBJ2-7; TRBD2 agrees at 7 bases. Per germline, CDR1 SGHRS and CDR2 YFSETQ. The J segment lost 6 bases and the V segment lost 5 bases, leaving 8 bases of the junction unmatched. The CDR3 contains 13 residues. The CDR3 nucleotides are TGCGCCAGCAGTTATAAGCGGGATGCCGAGCAGTACTTC. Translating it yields CASSYKRDAEQYF.

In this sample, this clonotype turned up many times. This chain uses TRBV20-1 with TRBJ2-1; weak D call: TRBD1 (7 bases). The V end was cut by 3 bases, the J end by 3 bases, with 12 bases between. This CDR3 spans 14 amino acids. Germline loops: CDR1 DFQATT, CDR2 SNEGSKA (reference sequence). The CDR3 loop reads CSARTGTDYNEQFF. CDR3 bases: TGCAGTGCTAGGACAGGGACTGACTACAATGAGCAGTTCTTC.

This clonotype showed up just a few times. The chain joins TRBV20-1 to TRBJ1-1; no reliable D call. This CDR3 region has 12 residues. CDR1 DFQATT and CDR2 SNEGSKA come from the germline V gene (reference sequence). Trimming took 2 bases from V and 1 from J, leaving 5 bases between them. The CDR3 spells CSARRQNTEAFF. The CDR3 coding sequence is TGCAGTGCTAGACGCCAGAACACTGAAGCTTTCTTT.

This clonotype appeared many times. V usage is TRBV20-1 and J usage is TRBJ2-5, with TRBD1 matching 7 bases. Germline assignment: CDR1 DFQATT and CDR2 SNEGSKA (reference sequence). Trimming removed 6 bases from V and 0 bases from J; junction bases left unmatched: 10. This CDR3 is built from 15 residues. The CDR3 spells CSAQMVGQNQETQYF. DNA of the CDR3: TGCAGTGCCCAGATGGTGGGACAGAACCAAGAGACCCAGTACTTC.

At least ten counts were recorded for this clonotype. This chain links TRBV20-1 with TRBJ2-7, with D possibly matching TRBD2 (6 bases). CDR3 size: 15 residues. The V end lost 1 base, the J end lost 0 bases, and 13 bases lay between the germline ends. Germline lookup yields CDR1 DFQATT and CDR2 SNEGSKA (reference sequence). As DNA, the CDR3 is TGCAGTGCTAGAGGCCCCAGCGGGTCCTCCTACGAGCAGTACTTC. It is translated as CSARGPSGSSYEQYF.

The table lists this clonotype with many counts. The DNA of the CDR3 is TGTGCCAGCGGCCCCCGATCCTACAATGAGCAGTTCTTC. This sequence encodes CASGPRSYNEQFF. The chain carries TRBV6-5 and TRBJ2-1; D ambiguous. Trimming cost V 8 bases and J 1 base, with 9 bases left between them. Germline lookup yields CDR1 MNHEY and CDR2 SVGAGI. The CDR3 is made up of 13 amino acids.

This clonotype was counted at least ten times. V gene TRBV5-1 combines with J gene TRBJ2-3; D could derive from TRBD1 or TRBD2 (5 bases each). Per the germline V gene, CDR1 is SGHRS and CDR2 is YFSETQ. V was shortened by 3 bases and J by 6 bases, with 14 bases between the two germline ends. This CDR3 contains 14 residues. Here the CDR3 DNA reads TGCGCCAGCAGCTCCGAGCTAGGGACGGATACGCAGTATTTT. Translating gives CASSSELGTDTQYF.

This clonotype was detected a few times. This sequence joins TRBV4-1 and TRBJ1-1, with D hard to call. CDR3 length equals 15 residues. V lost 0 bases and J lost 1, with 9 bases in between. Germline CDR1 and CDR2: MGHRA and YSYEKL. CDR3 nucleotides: TGCGCCAGCAGCCAAGATCCCAGCTCGAACACTGAAGCTTTCTTT. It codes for CASSQDPSSNTEAFF.

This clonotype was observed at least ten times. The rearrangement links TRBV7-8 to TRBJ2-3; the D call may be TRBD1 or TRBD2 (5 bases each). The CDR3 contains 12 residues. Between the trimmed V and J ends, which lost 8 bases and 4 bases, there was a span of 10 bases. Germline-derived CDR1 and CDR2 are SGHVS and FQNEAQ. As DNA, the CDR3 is TGTGCCAGCGAGATGGGGGCAGATACGCAGTATTTT. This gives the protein CASEMGADTQYF.

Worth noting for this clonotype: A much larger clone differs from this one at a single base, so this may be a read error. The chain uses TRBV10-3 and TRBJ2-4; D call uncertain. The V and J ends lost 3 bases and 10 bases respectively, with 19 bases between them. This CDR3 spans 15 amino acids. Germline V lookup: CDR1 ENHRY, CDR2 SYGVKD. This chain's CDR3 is CAISDTTVGPKIQYF. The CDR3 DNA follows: TGTGCCATCAGTGATACAACTGTGGGCCCGAAAATTCAGTACTTC.

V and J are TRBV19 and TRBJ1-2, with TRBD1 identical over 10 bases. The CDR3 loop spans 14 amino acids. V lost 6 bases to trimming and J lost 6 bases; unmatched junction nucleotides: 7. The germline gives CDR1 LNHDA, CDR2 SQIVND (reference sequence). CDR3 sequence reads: CASRPGQGFNGYTF. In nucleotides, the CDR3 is TGTGCCAGTAGACCGGGACAGGGGTTCAATGGCTACACCTTC. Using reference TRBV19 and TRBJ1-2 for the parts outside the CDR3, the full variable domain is DGGITQSPKYLFRKEGQNVTLSCEQNLNHDAMYWYRQDPGQGLRLIYYSQIVNDFQKGDIAEGYSVSREKKESFPLTVTSAQKNPTAFYLCASRPGQGFNGYTFGSGTRLTVV.

This chain's CDR3 is CSASPTIVGPDTQYF. The CDR3 DNA reads as TGCAGTGCCAGCCCTACCATCGTGGGCCCCGATACGCAGTATTTT. The chain employs TRBV20-1 and TRBJ2-3; D is unclear. The V end lost 6 bases, the J end lost 6 bases, and 22 bases lay between the germline ends. There are 15 residues in the CDR3. Germline V gene sequence: CDR1 DFQATT, CDR2 SNEGSKA (reference sequence).

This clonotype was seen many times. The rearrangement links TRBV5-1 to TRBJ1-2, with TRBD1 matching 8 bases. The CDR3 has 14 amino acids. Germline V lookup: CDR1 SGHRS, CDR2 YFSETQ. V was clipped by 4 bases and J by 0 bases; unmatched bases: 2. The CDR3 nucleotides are TGCGCCAGCAGCCCGGGACAGGCTAACTATGGCTACACCTTC. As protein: CASSPGQANYGYTF.

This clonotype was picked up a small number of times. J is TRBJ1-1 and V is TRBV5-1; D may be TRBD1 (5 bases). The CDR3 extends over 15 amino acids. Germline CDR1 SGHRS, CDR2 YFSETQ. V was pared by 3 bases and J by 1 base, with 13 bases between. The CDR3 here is CASSSALTANTEAFF. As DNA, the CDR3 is TGCGCCAGCAGCTCAGCCCTGACAGCGAACACTGAAGCTTTCTTT.

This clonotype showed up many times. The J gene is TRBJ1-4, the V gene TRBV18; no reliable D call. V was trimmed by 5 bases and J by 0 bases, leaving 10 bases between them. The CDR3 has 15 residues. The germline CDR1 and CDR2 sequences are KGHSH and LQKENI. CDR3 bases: TGTGCCAGCTCATCCACCCTCGCAACTAATGAAAAACTGTTTTTT. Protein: CASSSTLATNEKLFF.

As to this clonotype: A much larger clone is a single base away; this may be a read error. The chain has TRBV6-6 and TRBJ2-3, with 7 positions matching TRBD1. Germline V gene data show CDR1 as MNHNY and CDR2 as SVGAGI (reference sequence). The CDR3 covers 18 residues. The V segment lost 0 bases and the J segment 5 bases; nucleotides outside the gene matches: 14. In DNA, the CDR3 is TGTGCCAGCAGTTACTCAGCACAGGGGCGGCGGTCCAAAGATACGCAGTATTTT. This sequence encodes CASSYSAQGRRSKDTQYF.